The rows below give T cell receptor beta chains drawn from one sample of a study of T cell responses to AZD1222 COVID-19 vaccine. Assay: immunoSEQ multiplex PCR; the TCRdb copy retains only in-frame clones and omits some. The sample records about 110,000 clones, roughly 93% being singletons. This specimen consisted of peripheral blood, obtained 28 days after the second AZD1222 dose. These receptors were taken from an adult who received the AZD1222 COVID-19 vaccine. Each CDR3 is given with its conserved first and last residue. Each record gives: clone size, J gene, V gene, D gene, CDR3 protein, CDR3 DNA. A D gene is named only where the DNA matches it firmly. Clone size is given for some rows only: seen once, a few or many times, or a class if the clone is expanded.

clone size: .; J gene: TRBJ2-7; V gene: TRBV11-2; D gene: .; CDR3 protein: CATRLRWNEQYF; CDR3 DNA: TGTGCCACCCGGCTTCGGTGGAACGAGCAGTACTTC
clone size: .; J gene: TRBJ2-3; V gene: TRBV27; D gene: .; CDR3 protein: CASSSTGIYAQYF; CDR3 DNA: TGTGCCAGCAGTTCCACAGGGATTTACGCGCAGTATTTT
clone size: .; J gene: TRBJ1-2; V gene: TRBV18; D gene: .; CDR3 protein: CASSPIGDERGYTF; CDR3 DNA: TGTGCCAGCTCACCCATCGGAGATGAACGAGGCTACACCTTC
clone size: .; J gene: TRBJ1-4; V gene: TRBV3-1/TRBV3-2; D gene: TRBD1; CDR3 protein: CASSFGQANEKLFF; CDR3 DNA: TGTGCCAGCAGCTTCGGACAGGCAAATGAAAAACTGTTTTTT
clone size: .; J gene: TRBJ2-3; V gene: TRBV6-6; D gene: .; CDR3 protein: CASSRLADTDTQYF; CDR3 DNA: TGTGCCAGCAGTCGGCTAGCTGACACAGATACGCAGTATTTT
clone size: .; J gene: TRBJ1-1; V gene: TRBV5-1; D gene: TRBD1; CDR3 protein: CASSLPNRTGLNTEAFF; CDR3 DNA: TGCGCCAGCAGCTTGCCGAACCGGACAGGTTTGAACACTGAAGCTTTCTTT
clone size: .; J gene: TRBJ2-7; V gene: TRBV11-2; D gene: .; CDR3 protein: CASRQITYEQYF; CDR3 DNA: TGTGCCAGCAGACAGATCACCTACGAGCAGTACTTC
clone size: .; J gene: TRBJ1-2; V gene: TRBV7-6; D gene: TRBD1; CDR3 protein: CASSLNRGLSYGYTF; CDR3 DNA: TGTGCCAGCAGCTTAAATAGGGGGCTCAGCTATGGCTACACCTTC
clone size: .; J gene: TRBJ1-2; V gene: TRBV5-5; D gene: .; CDR3 protein: CASSLGGGIFLNYGYTF; CDR3 DNA: TGTGCCAGCAGCTTAGGAGGGGGAATCTTTCTAAACTATGGCTACACCTTC
clone size: .; J gene: TRBJ1-6; V gene: TRBV18; D gene: TRBD1; CDR3 protein: CASSPGQGYNSPLHF; CDR3 DNA: TGTGCCAGCTCACCGGGACAGGGGTATAATTCACCCCTCCACTTT
clone size: .; J gene: TRBJ1-6; V gene: TRBV4-1; D gene: TRBD1; CDR3 protein: CASSQVPPGQGASPLHF; CDR3 DNA: TGCGCCAGCAGCCAAGTCCCACCGGGACAGGGTGCCTCACCCCTCCACTTT
clone size: .; J gene: TRBJ2-5; V gene: TRBV6-4; D gene: .; CDR3 protein: CASSVTGRETQYF; CDR3 DNA: TGTGCCAGCAGTGTCACAGGGCGAGAGACCCAGTACTTC
clone size: .; J gene: TRBJ2-1; V gene: TRBV28; D gene: .; CDR3 protein: CASSLERVGVDEQFF; CDR3 DNA: TGTGCCAGCAGTTTAGAGCGAGTTGGTGTGGATGAGCAGTTCTTC
clone size: .; J gene: TRBJ1-6; V gene: TRBV2; D gene: .; CDR3 protein: CASSEDSGNSPLHF; CDR3 DNA: TGTGCCAGCAGCGAGGACAGTGGGAATTCACCCCTCCACTTT
clone size: .; J gene: TRBJ1-1; V gene: TRBV5-6; D gene: .; CDR3 protein: CASSLYQGPRTEAFF; CDR3 DNA: TGTGCCAGCAGCTTATACCAGGGGCCGAGGACTGAAGCTTTCTTT
clone size: .; J gene: TRBJ1-4; V gene: TRBV3-1/TRBV3-2; D gene: .; CDR3 protein: CASSQGTLEKLFF; CDR3 DNA: TGTGCCAGCAGCCAAGGGACACTCGAAAAACTGTTTTTT
clone size: .; J gene: TRBJ1-5; V gene: TRBV7-8; D gene: .; CDR3 protein: CASSLVGTQPQHF; CDR3 DNA: TGTGCCAGCAGCTTAGTTGGGACTCAGCCCCAGCATTTT
clone size: .; J gene: TRBJ2-5; V gene: TRBV18; D gene: .; CDR3 protein: CASSSGVEETQYF; CDR3 DNA: TGTGCCAGCTCTTCTGGCGTTGAGGAGACCCAGTACTTC
clone size: .; J gene: TRBJ1-1; V gene: TRBV3-1/TRBV3-2; D gene: .; CDR3 protein: CASSQGLNTEAFF; CDR3 DNA: TGTGCCAGCAGCCAGGGGTTGAACACTGAAGCTTTCTTT
clone size: .; J gene: TRBJ1-5; V gene: TRBV6-5; D gene: .; CDR3 protein: CASSRDRNDQPQHF; CDR3 DNA: TGTGCCAGTTCTCGTGACAGGAATGATCAGCCCCAGCATTTT
clone size: .; J gene: TRBJ2-1; V gene: TRBV10-3; D gene: TRBD2; CDR3 protein: CAISGSGLAGNNEQFF; CDR3 DNA: TGTGCCATCAGTGGATCAGGACTAGCGGGGAACAATGAGCAGTTCTTC
clone size: .; J gene: TRBJ1-6; V gene: TRBV9; D gene: .; CDR3 protein: CASSGSTFGSPAYSPLHF; CDR3 DNA: TGTGCCAGCAGCGGTAGTACTTTCGGATCTCCGGCCTATTCACCCCTCCACTTT
clone size: .; J gene: TRBJ2-3; V gene: TRBV6-5; D gene: TRBD2; CDR3 protein: CASSYRGVGDTQYF; CDR3 DNA: TGTGCCAGCAGTTATCGGGGGGTGGGAGATACGCAGTATTTT
clone size: .; J gene: TRBJ2-1; V gene: TRBV6-5; D gene: .; CDR3 protein: CASGGAGSYNEQFF; CDR3 DNA: TGTGCCAGCGGGGGAGCGGGCTCTTACAATGAGCAGTTCTTC
clone size: once; J gene: TRBJ2-5; V gene: TRBV3-1/TRBV3-2; D gene: TRBD2; CDR3 protein: CASSRTSGYQETQYF; CDR3 DNA: TGTGCCAGCAGCCGGACTAGCGGATACCAAGAGACCCAGTACTTC
clone size: .; J gene: TRBJ2-2; V gene: TRBV7-6; D gene: TRBD1; CDR3 protein: CASSLVMGQGPAGELFF; CDR3 DNA: TGTGCCAGCAGCTTAGTAATGGGACAGGGTCCGGCCGGGGAGCTGTTTTTT
clone size: .; J gene: TRBJ2-6; V gene: TRBV6-5; D gene: .; CDR3 protein: CASIGGAGANVLTF; CDR3 DNA: TGTGCCAGCATAGGGGGGGCTGGGGCCAACGTCCTGACTTTC
clone size: .; J gene: TRBJ2-5; V gene: TRBV3-1/TRBV3-2; D gene: .; CDR3 protein: CASSQDLGTQYF; CDR3 DNA: TGTGCCAGCAGCCAAGACTTAGGGACCCAGTACTTC
clone size: .; J gene: TRBJ2-7; V gene: TRBV27; D gene: TRBD1; CDR3 protein: CASSLVPAGGSYEQYF; CDR3 DNA: TGTGCCAGCAGTTTAGTTCCGGCAGGGGGTTCCTACGAGCAGTACTTC
clone size: .; J gene: TRBJ1-1; V gene: TRBV19; D gene: .; CDR3 protein: CASREIRGSMNTEAFF; CDR3 DNA: TGTGCCAGCCGAGAGATCAGGGGTTCGATGAACACTGAAGCTTTCTTT
clone size: .; J gene: TRBJ2-3; V gene: TRBV5-1; D gene: TRBD2; CDR3 protein: CASSIRPSGRTDTQYF; CDR3 DNA: TGCGCCAGCAGCATACGTCCTAGCGGGAGGACAGATACGCAGTATTTT
clone size: .; J gene: TRBJ2-3; V gene: TRBV2; D gene: TRBD2; CDR3 protein: CASSEGLAGRGVDTQYF; CDR3 DNA: TGTGCCAGCAGTGAAGGTTTAGCGGGAAGGGGGGTAGATACGCAGTATTTT
clone size: .; J gene: TRBJ2-2; V gene: TRBV4-1; D gene: TRBD2; CDR3 protein: CASSQDSGGLNTGELFF; CDR3 DNA: TGCGCCAGCAGCCAAGATAGCGGGGGCCTAAACACCGGGGAGCTGTTTTTT
clone size: .; J gene: TRBJ1-3; V gene: TRBV7-9; D gene: .; CDR3 protein: CASSLGPQGLNTIYF; CDR3 DNA: TGTGCCAGCAGCCTGGGACCGCAGGGTCTGAACACCATATATTTT
clone size: .; J gene: TRBJ2-3; V gene: TRBV7-9; D gene: TRBD2; CDR3 protein: CASSLGGLAGPRRADTQYF; CDR3 DNA: TGTGCCAGCAGCTTAGGGGGACTAGCGGGACCTCGCCGGGCAGATACGCAGTATTTT
clone size: .; J gene: TRBJ1-1; V gene: TRBV12-3/TRBV12-4; D gene: .; CDR3 protein: CASSLAMNTEAFF; CDR3 DNA: TGTGCCAGCAGTTTAGCGATGAACACTGAAGCTTTCTTT
clone size: .; J gene: TRBJ1-2; V gene: TRBV11-3; D gene: TRBD1; CDR3 protein: CASSSDPIRTGSGYTF; CDR3 DNA: TGTGCCAGCAGCTCAGACCCAATAAGGACAGGGAGTGGCTACACCTTC
clone size: .; J gene: TRBJ2-3; V gene: TRBV5-1; D gene: TRBD1; CDR3 protein: CASGGVGQGISADTQYF; CDR3 DNA: TGCGCCAGCGGCGGGGTGGGACAGGGGATATCTGCAGATACGCAGTATTTT
clone size: .; J gene: TRBJ2-2; V gene: TRBV30; D gene: .; CDR3 protein: CAWSAAPPGVSGELFF; CDR3 DNA: TGTGCCTGGAGCGCCGCGCCCCCGGGGGTATCCGGGGAGCTGTTTTTT
clone size: .; J gene: TRBJ1-1; V gene: TRBV6-5; D gene: .; CDR3 protein: CASRRKAPMNTEAFF; CDR3 DNA: TGTGCCAGCAGACGAAAAGCGCCTATGAACACTGAAGCTTTCTTT
clone size: .; J gene: TRBJ1-1; V gene: TRBV7-8; D gene: TRBD1; CDR3 protein: CASSPDRDRGNTEAFF; CDR3 DNA: TGTGCCAGCAGCCCCGACCGGGACAGGGGAAACACTGAAGCTTTCTTT
clone size: .; J gene: TRBJ1-6; V gene: TRBV19; D gene: .; CDR3 protein: CASSRRSSYNSPLHF; CDR3 DNA: TGTGCCAGTAGTAGGCGGAGCTCCTATAATTCACCCCTCCACTTT
clone size: .; J gene: TRBJ1-2; V gene: TRBV19; D gene: .; CDR3 protein: CASWGGHTFNYGYTF; CDR3 DNA: TGTGCCAGTTGGGGAGGACATACCTTCAACTATGGCTACACCTTC
clone size: .; J gene: TRBJ1-3; V gene: TRBV15; D gene: .; CDR3 protein: CATSSSDSNSGNTIYF; CDR3 DNA: TGTGCCACCAGCAGCTCGGACAGCAACTCTGGAAACACCATATATTTT
clone size: .; J gene: TRBJ2-3; V gene: TRBV12-5; D gene: .; CDR3 protein: CASGLVLHSDSFRTDTQYF; CDR3 DNA: TGTGCTAGTGGTTTGGTACTACACTCAGACAGTTTTAGGACAGATACGCAGTATTTT
clone size: .; J gene: TRBJ2-1; V gene: TRBV19; D gene: .; CDR3 protein: CASSTDPGRRSYNEQFF; CDR3 DNA: TGTGCCAGTAGCACTGACCCGGGACGGAGGTCCTACAATGAGCAGTTCTTC
clone size: .; J gene: TRBJ2-2; V gene: TRBV5-1; D gene: .; CDR3 protein: CASRDGLLTGELFF; CDR3 DNA: TGCGCCAGCAGGGACGGACTTCTTACCGGGGAGCTGTTTTTT
clone size: .; J gene: TRBJ1-2; V gene: TRBV5-1; D gene: TRBD1; CDR3 protein: CASRQRLGTGGIYGYTF; CDR3 DNA: TGCGCCAGCAGGCAAAGGCTGGGGACAGGGGGAATCTATGGCTACACCTTC